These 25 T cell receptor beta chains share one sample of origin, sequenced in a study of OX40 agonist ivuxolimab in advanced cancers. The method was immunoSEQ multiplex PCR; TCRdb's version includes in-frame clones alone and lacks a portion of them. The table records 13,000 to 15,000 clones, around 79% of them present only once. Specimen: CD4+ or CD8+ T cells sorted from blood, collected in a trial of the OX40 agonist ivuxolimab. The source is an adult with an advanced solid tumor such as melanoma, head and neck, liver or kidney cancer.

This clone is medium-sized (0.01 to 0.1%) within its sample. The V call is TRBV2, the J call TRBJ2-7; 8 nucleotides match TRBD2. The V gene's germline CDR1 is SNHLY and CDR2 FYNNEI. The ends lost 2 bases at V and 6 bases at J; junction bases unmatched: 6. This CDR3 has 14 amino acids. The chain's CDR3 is CASSEPGGPGEQYF. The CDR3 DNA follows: TGTGCCAGCAGTGAACCGGGAGGGCCTGGCGAGCAGTACTTC.

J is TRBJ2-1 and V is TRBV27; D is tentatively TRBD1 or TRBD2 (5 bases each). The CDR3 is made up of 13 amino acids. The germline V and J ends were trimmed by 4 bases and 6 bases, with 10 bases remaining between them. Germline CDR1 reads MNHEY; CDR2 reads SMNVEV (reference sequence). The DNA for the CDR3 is TGTGCCAGCAGTTCTCGGGGCATCAATGAGCAGTTCTTC. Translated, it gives CASSSRGINEQFF.

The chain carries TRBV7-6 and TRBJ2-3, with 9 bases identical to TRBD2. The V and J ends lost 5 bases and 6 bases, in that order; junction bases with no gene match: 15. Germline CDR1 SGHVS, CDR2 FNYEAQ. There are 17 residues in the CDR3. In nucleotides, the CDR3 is TGTGCCAGCAGCCTAGGGCAGGCGGGGGGGGGAGTGGATACGCAGTATTTT. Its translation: CASSLGQAGGGVDTQYF.

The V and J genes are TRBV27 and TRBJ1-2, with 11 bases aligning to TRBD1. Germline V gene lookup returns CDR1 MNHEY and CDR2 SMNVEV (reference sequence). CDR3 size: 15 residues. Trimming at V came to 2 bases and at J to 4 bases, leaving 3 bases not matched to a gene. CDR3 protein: CASSLRTGGSYGYTF. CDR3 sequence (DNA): TGTGCCAGCAGTTTACGGACAGGGGGCAGCTATGGCTACACCTTC.

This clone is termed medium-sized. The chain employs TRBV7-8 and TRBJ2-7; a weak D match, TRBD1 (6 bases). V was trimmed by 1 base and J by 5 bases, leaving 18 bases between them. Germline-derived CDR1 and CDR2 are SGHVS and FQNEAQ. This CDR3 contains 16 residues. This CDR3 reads CASSLGGGGKTHEQYF. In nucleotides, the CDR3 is TGTGCCAGCAGCTTAGGAGGTGGGGGCAAGACCCACGAGCAGTACTTC.

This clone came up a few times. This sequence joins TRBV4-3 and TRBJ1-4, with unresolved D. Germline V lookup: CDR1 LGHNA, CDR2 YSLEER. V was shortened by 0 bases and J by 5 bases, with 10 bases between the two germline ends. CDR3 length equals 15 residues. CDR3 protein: CASSQDPEKNEKLFF. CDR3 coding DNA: TGCGCCAGCAGCCAAGATCCGGAAAAGAATGAAAAACTGTTTTTT.

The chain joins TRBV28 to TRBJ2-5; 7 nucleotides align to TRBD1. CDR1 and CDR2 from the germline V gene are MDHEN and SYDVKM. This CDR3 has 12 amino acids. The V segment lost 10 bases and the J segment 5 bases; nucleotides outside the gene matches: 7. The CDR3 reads CAILTGDETQYF. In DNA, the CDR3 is TGTGCCATCCTAACAGGGGATGAGACCCAGTACTTC.

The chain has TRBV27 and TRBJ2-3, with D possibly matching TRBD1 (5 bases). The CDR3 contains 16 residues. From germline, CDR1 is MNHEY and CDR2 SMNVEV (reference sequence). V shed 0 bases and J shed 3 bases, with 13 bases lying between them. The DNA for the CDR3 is TGTGCCAGCAGTTTATCCGGCCAGGGAAGGACAGATACGCAGTATTTT. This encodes CASSLSGQGRTDTQYF.

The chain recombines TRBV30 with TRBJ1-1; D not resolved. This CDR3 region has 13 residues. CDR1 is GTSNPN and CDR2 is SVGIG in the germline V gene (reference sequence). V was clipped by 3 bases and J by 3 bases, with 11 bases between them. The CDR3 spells CAWSLTWDTEAFF. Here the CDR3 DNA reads TGTGCCTGGAGCCTGACATGGGACACTGAAGCTTTCTTT.

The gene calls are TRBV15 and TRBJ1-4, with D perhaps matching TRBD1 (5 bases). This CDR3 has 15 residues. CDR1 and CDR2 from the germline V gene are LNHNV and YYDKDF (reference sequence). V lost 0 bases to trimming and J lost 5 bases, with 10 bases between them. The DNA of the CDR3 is TGTGCCACCAGCAGAGATGGGACCGTGAATGAAAAACTGTTTTTT. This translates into CATSRDGTVNEKLFF.

The DNA of the CDR3 is TGCGCCAGCAGCTTGGGAACGGGAAGAAGGAATGAGCAGTTCTTC. This codes for CASSLGTGRRNEQFF. The gene calls are TRBV5-1 and TRBJ2-1, with D perhaps matching TRBD2 (5 bases). The germline CDR1 and CDR2 sequences are SGHRS and YFSETQ. Trimming took off 0 bases at V and 7 bases at J, with 14 bases between the two ends. This CDR3 comprises 15 residues.

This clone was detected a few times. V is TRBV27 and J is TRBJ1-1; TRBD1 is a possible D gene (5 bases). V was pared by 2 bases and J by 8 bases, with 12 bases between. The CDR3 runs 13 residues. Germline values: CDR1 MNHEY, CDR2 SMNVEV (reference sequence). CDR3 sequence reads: CASSLIRESEAFF. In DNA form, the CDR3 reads TGTGCCAGCAGTTTAATCAGGGAGAGCGAAGCTTTCTTT.

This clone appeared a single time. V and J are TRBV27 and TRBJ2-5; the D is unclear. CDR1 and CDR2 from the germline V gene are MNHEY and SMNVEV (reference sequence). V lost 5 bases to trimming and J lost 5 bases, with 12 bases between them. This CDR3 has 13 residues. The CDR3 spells CASSGNPLETQYF. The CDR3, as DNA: TGTGCCAGCAGTGGAAACCCCTTGGAGACCCAGTACTTC.

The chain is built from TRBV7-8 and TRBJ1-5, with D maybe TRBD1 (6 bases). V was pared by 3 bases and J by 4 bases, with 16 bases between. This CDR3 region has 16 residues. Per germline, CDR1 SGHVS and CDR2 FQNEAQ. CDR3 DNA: TGTGCCAGCAGCTTGGGGGACATATATGAGAATCAGCCCCAGCATTTT. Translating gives CASSLGDIYENQPQHF.

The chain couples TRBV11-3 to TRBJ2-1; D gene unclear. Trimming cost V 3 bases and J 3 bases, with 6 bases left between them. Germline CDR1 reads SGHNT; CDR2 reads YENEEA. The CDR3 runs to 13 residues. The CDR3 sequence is CASSFGSYNEQFF. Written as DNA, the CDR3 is TGTGCCAGCAGCTTCGGTAGCTACAATGAGCAGTTCTTC.

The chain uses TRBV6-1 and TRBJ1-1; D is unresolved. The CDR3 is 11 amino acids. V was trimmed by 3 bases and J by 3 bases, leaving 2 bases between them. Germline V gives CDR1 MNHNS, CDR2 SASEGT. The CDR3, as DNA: TGTGCCAGCAGTGACTACACTGAAGCTTTCTTT. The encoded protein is CASSDYTEAFF.

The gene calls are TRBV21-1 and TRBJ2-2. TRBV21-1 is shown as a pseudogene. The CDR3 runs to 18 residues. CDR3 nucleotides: TGTGCCAGCGGTACGGGCCAGCGTCCCTCAGGGAACACCGGGGAGCTGTTTTTT. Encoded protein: CASGTGQRPSGNTGELFF.

DNA of the CDR3: TGCGCCAGCAGCTTCCGACAGAACACTGAAGCTTTCTTT. The encoded protein is CASSFRQNTEAFF. The rearrangement uses TRBV5-1 and TRBJ1-1; D remains ambiguous. This CDR3 is 13 amino acids long. Looked up from germline, CDR1 is SGHRS and CDR2 is YFSETQ. Trimming removed 2 bases at V and 1 base at J, with 6 bases between.

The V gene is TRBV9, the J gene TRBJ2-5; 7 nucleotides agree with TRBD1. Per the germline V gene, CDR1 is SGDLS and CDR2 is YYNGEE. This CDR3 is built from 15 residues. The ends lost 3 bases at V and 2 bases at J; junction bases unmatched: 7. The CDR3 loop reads CASSATGNNQETQYF. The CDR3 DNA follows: TGTGCCAGCAGCGCGACAGGGAACAATCAAGAGACCCAGTACTTC.

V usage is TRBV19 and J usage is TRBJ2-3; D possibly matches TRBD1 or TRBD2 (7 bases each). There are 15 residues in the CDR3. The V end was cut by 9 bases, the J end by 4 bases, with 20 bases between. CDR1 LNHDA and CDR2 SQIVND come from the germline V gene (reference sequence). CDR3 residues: CASDRGEGAPDTQYF. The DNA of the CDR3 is TGTGCCAGCGACCGAGGGGAGGGGGCCCCAGATACGCAGTATTTT.

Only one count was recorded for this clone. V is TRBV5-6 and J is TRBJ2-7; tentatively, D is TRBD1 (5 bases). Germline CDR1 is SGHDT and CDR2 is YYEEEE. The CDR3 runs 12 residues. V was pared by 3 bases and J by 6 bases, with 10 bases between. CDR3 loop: CASSWARVEQYF. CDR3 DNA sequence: TGTGCCAGCAGCTGGGCCAGGGTCGAGCAGTACTTC.

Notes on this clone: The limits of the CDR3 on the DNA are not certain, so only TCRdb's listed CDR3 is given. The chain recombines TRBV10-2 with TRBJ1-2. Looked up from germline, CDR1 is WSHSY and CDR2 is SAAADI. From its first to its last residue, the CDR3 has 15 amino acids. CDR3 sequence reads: CASSGEGTQYFGYTF.

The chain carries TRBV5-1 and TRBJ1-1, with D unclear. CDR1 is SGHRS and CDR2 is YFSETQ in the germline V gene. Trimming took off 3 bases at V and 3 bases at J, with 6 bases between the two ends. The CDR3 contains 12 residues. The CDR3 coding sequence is TGCGCCAGCAGCTCCCCCGACACTGAAGCTTTCTTT. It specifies CASSSPDTEAFF.

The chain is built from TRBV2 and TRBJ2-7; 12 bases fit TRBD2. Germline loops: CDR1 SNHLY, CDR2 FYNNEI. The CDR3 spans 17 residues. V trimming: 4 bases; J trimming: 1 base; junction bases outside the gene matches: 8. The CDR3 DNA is TGTGCCAGCAGTGGACTAGCGGGAGATTTTAGGTCCTACGAGCAGTACTTC. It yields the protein CASSGLAGDFRSYEQYF.

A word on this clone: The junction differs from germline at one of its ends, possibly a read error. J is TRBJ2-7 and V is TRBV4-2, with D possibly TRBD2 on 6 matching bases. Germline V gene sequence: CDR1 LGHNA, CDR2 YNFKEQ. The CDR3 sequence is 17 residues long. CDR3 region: CASSQGHLAGSYYEQYF. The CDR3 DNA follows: TGTGCCAGCAGTCAAGGGCATCTGGCGGGATCTTACTACGAGCAGTACTTC.